The source of this T cell receptor (beta chain) is a study of type 1 regulatory T cells. The wider study: T-allo10 is an in vitro-generated, Tr1-enriched CD4 T cell product specific for alloantigen.

General study results and limits: Compared with non-Tr1 cells, Tr1 cells showed a narrower TCR repertoire.

TCRdb reanalysed the reads using MiXCR and keeps one entry per CDR3 protein. The sample carries 63,000 or so distinct CDR3 sequences, around 49% recorded once. CDR3 size: 15 residues. Unmatched junction bases numbered 5, after V lost 4 bases and J lost 4 bases. From germline, CDR1 is LGHDT and CDR2 YNNKEL (reference sequence). A word on this clonotype: Its antigen is still unknown.

The receptor's source is a human donor in good health. The V and J genes are TRBV3-1 and TRBJ2-3; 10 bases are a match to TRBD2. Sequenced sample: cultured non-Tr1 T cells, either the whole culture or a sorted T cell fraction (not recorded which). The DNA for the CDR3 is TGTGCCAGCAGCCGGTCGGGACTAGCGTCAGATACGCAGTATTTT. This encodes CASSRSGLASDTQYF.